The 4 T cell receptor beta chains given below trace back to one sample, sequenced in a study of T-cell memory formation after mild COVID-19. One entry per CDR3 protein, called by TCRdb with MiXCR from the 5' RACE reads. The top ten hold around 45% of the sample, which has tens of thousands of distinct CDR3 sequences, approximately 23% seen once. Sequenced material: PBMCs or a T cell subset sorted from them (not recorded which). Source of these receptors: a man between 18 and 29 years old who had mild COVID-19 (a few samples of this study predate the infection). Cell type and time point are not known.

This clonotype was seen more than once but under ten times. The V and J genes are TRBV11-2 and TRBJ2-5; D is unresolved. The V gene lost 4 bases and the J gene lost 11 bases, with 11 bases spanning the gap. The germline CDR1 and CDR2 sequences are SGHAT and FQNNGV. There are 11 residues in the CDR3. The CDR3 region has the DNA TGTGCCAGCAGCTCACGCGAGCCTCAGTACTTC. As protein: CASSSREPQYF.

This clonotype was seen more than once but under ten times. The CDR3 DNA reads as TGTGCCAGCAGTTACTACTGGGACAGGGTCTACGAGCAGTACTTC. Its translation is CASSYYWDRVYEQYF. V usage is TRBV6-2 or TRBV6-3 and J usage is TRBJ2-7; 9 nucleotides align to TRBD1. J gave up 3 bases and V 1 base, and 4 bases lay outside the gene matches. Germline CDR1 and CDR2: MNHEY and SVGEGT. The CDR3 is 15 residues long.

The DNA of the CDR3 is TGTGCCAGCAGCGTAGGGCCAGGGGTCGGCACTGAAGCTTTCTTT. It translates to CASSVGPGVGTEAFF. V usage is TRBV9 and J usage is TRBJ1-1; perhaps TRBD1 as D (6 bases). The CDR3 contains 15 residues. Per germline, CDR1 SGDLS and CDR2 YYNGEE. V was shortened by 0 bases and J by 4 bases, with 13 bases between the two germline ends.

This chain uses TRBV29-1 with TRBJ1-2, with 8 bases that match TRBD1. V lost 7 bases and J lost 2; bases outside the gene matches: 6. The CDR3 loop spans 13 amino acids. Germline CDR1 is SQVTM and CDR2 is ANQGSEA. CDR3 bases: TGCAGCGGGGCGGACAGGGCGAACTATGGCTACACCTTC. This sequence encodes CSGADRANYGYTF.